Following are 24 T cell receptor beta chains from one sample sequenced in a study of blood T cell repertoires in COVID-19. Sequenced by immunoSEQ multiplex PCR; TCRdb stores in-frame clones only, minus some. This sample has around 190,000 clones, with about 75% found just once. What was sequenced was peripheral blood. These receptors were collected from a woman between 45 and 60 years old with active or convalescent COVID-19.

The chain is built from TRBV5-6 and TRBJ1-4, with D possibly matching TRBD1 (6 bases). V lost 4 bases and J lost 6, with 16 bases in between. This CDR3 has 15 amino acids. Germline CDR1 and CDR2: SGHDT and YYEEEE. CDR3 DNA: TGTGCCAGCAGCACCTATGACAGGACGGATGAAAAACTGTTTTTT. Translating it yields CASSTYDRTDEKLFF.

The chain employs TRBV29-1 and TRBJ1-2; 7 bases fit TRBD1. Trimming took 2 bases from V and 2 from J; bases not matched to a gene: 5. Germline values: CDR1 SQVTM, CDR2 ANQGSEA. The CDR3 contains 14 residues. CDR3 sequence reads: CSVETGAGNYGYTF. In DNA form, the CDR3 reads TGCAGCGTTGAAACAGGGGCCGGGAACTATGGCTACACCTTC.

The V and J genes are TRBV7-2 and TRBJ2-4, with 7 bases that match TRBD2. Trimming removed 2 bases from V and 7 bases from J; junction bases left unmatched: 11. CDR3 size: 16 residues. CDR1 and CDR2 (germline): SGHTA, FQGNSA. CDR3 amino acids: CASSLIRRGGSNIQYF. The CDR3, as DNA: TGTGCCAGCAGCTTAATACGGCGGGGAGGGAGTAACATTCAGTACTTC.

The J gene is TRBJ1-6, the V gene TRBV4-3; no reliable D call. The ends were cut back, 1 base at V and 0 bases at J, with 10 bases in the middle. The CDR3 has 17 amino acids. Germline assignment: CDR1 LGHNA and CDR2 YSLEER. The CDR3 region is CASSQGSDNSYNSPLHF. CDR3 nucleotide sequence: TGCGCCAGCAGCCAAGGATCAGACAACTCCTATAATTCACCCCTCCACTTT.

This clone was recorded only once. The rearrangement links TRBV6-5 to TRBJ1-2; D is undetermined. Trimming took off 7 bases at V and 4 bases at J, with 13 bases between the two ends. This CDR3 is 13 amino acids long. CDR1 MNHEY and CDR2 SVGAGI come from the germline V gene. CDR3 sequence: CASKWSGSYGYTF. CDR3 sequence (DNA): TGTGCCAGCAAGTGGTCGGGTTCCTATGGCTACACCTTC.

CDR3 nucleotide sequence: TGTGCCAGCAGTTTAGGACTCTATGGCTACACCTTC. Protein product: CASSLGLYGYTF. The rearrangement uses TRBV12-3 or TRBV12-4 and TRBJ1-2; D call uncertain. CDR3 length: 12 residues. Trimming cost V 1 base and J 4 bases, with 4 bases left between them.

The chain employs TRBV7-2 and TRBJ2-7; possible D gene TRBD1, 5 bases. The CDR3 totals 15 residues. V lost 2 bases to trimming and J lost 0 bases, with 11 bases between them. The germline V gene encodes CDR1 SGHTA and CDR2 FQGNSA. The chain's CDR3 is CASSLYQGSSYEQYF. Here the CDR3 DNA reads TGTGCCAGCAGCTTATACCAGGGTTCCTCCTACGAGCAGTACTTC.

The chain carries TRBV7-2 and TRBJ1-2; D might be TRBD1 (5 bases). This CDR3 region has 14 residues. Trimming cost V 1 base and J 5 bases, with 11 bases left between them. Germline V lookup: CDR1 SGHTA, CDR2 FQGNSA. CDR3 DNA sequence: TGTGCCAGCAGCTTAGGGGGCTCTCGGTATGGCTACACCTTC. It specifies CASSLGGSRYGYTF.

The J gene is TRBJ2-6, the V gene TRBV7-9; no firm D call. Germline-derived CDR1 and CDR2 are SEHNR and FQNEAQ (reference sequence). The CDR3 runs 17 residues. V dropped 1 base and J dropped 0 bases, with 10 bases sitting between them. CDR3: CASSLGIGDSGANVLTF. The CDR3 nucleotides are TGTGCCAGCAGCTTAGGAATTGGAGACTCTGGGGCCAACGTCCTGACTTTC. The full variable domain, with the rest looked up from reference TRBV7-9 and TRBJ2-6, is DTGVSQNPRHKITKRGQNVTFRCDPISEHNRLYWYRQTLGQGPEFLTYFQNEAQLEKSRLLSDRFSAERPKGSFSTLEIQRTEQGDSAMYLCASSLGIGDSGANVLTFGAGSRLTVL.

This clone was picked up a small number of times. This chain connects TRBV2 to TRBJ2-4, with D perhaps matching TRBD1 (6 bases). Per the germline V gene, CDR1 is SNHLY and CDR2 is FYNNEI. The CDR3 totals 15 residues. Trimming removed 6 bases from V and 6 bases from J, with 18 bases in between. The CDR3: CASREQGFVRNIQYF. CDR3 nucleotides: TGTGCCAGCAGGGAACAGGGATTCGTACGAAACATTCAGTACTTC.

The rearrangement uses TRBV7-2 and TRBJ1-2, with D perhaps matching TRBD1 (6 bases). The CDR3 has 16 residues. V was clipped by 4 bases and J by 0 bases, with 15 bases between them. Germline lookup yields CDR1 SGHTA and CDR2 FQGNSA. In DNA form, the CDR3 reads TGTGCCAGCAGCTCACCAGGGGCAGAAACTAACTATGGCTACACCTTC. Its protein product is CASSSPGAETNYGYTF.

The J gene is TRBJ2-4, the V gene TRBV3-1 (or the pseudogene TRBV3-2); tentative D call: TRBD1 (6 bases). The V end was cut by 5 bases, the J end by 8 bases, with 19 bases between. CDR3 length: 15 residues. The germline V gene has CDR1 LGHDT and CDR2 YNNKEL (reference sequence). CDR3 residues: CASSSTMEKGDIQYF. DNA of the CDR3: TGTGCCAGCAGCTCAACTATGGAGAAGGGGGACATTCAGTACTTC.

This clone was detected only once. V gene TRBV28 combines with J gene TRBJ1-4; D unclear. CDR1 is MDHEN, CDR2 SYDVKM, per germline. Between the trimmed V and J ends, which lost 2 bases and 8 bases, there was a span of 12 bases. The length of the CDR3 is 14 residues. CDR3 protein: CASSLPGNREKLFF. The CDR3 DNA reads as TGTGCCAGCAGTTTACCGGGAAATCGAGAAAAACTGTTTTTT.

The chain has TRBV5-1 and TRBJ2-7, with D perhaps TRBD2 (6 bases). Trimming stripped 0 bases from V and 0 bases from J, with 13 bases between. Germline V gene sequence: CDR1 SGHRS, CDR2 YFSETQ. CDR3 length: 16 amino acids. This chain's CDR3 is CASSLAPSGRSYEQYF. The CDR3 DNA is TGCGCCAGCAGCTTGGCCCCCAGCGGGCGCTCCTACGAGCAGTACTTC.

The chain joins TRBV7-6 to TRBJ2-1; a possible D gene is TRBD2 (7 bases). CDR1 and CDR2 from the germline V gene are SGHVS and FNYEAQ. The CDR3 is made up of 17 amino acids. V was pared by 0 bases and J by 4 bases, with 16 bases between. CDR3 DNA: TGTGCCAGCAGCTTAGCGTATAAGGGGGGGCGTTACAATGAGCAGTTCTTC. This gives the protein CASSLAYKGGRYNEQFF.

In this sample, this clone turned up a few times. Germline is not matched at one junction end, which may reflect a read error. This chain uses TRBV18 with TRBJ1-1, with 8 bases matching TRBD1. The V gene's germline CDR1 is KGHSH and CDR2 LQKENI. The CDR3 runs to 14 residues. CDR3 in amino acids: CASSRDRMKTEAFF. The CDR3 DNA is TGTGCCAGCTCACGGGACAGGATGAAGACTGAAGCTTTCTTT.

The chain couples TRBV6-2 or TRBV6-3 to TRBJ1-2, with D tentatively TRBD1 (5 bases). V lost 2 bases and J 5 bases, leaving 12 bases between the germline ends. Germline values: CDR1 MNHEY, CDR2 SVGEGT. The CDR3 is 14 residues long. CDR3 DNA: TGTGCCAGCAGTTACACTTCTGACAGATATGGCTACACCTTC. Encoded protein: CASSYTSDRYGYTF.

Details on this clone: Additional DNA sequences in this sample encode the identical CDR3. The chain links TRBV19 to TRBJ1-3; D gene uncertain. Deletions cut 3 bases from V and 2 bases from J, with 8 bases between. The germline CDR1 and CDR2 sequences are LNHDA and SQIVND (reference sequence). The CDR3 consists of 14 residues. The CDR3 coding sequence is TGTGCCAGTAGTATCACCGGGGCTGGAAACACCATATATTTT. Translating it yields CASSITGAGNTIYF.

The chain has TRBV11-1 and TRBJ2-2; 7 nucleotides line up with TRBD1. Germline V gene data show CDR1 as SGHAT and CDR2 as FQDESV (reference sequence). There are 14 residues in the CDR3. The trim removed 5 bases at V and 1 base at J, leaving 1 base unmatched. Written as DNA, the CDR3 is TGTGCCAGCAGCCACAGGGGGAACACCGGGGAGCTGTTTTTT. It translates to CASSHRGNTGELFF.

A few counts support this clone. This rearrangement joins TRBV11-2 to TRBJ2-1; 8 bases line up with TRBD2. Germline CDR1 SGHAT, CDR2 FQNNGV. The CDR3 extends over 15 amino acids. Trimming removed 6 bases from V and 7 bases from J; junction bases left unmatched: 11. The CDR3 spells CASRPLAGRGNEQFF. DNA for the CDR3: TGTGCCAGCAGACCTCTAGCGGGCCGAGGTAATGAGCAGTTCTTC.

This clone was counted only a few times. The chain employs TRBV11-2 and TRBJ2-1; 9 nucleotides line up with TRBD2. The germline V gene has CDR1 SGHAT and CDR2 FQNNGV. This CDR3 has 16 residues. V dropped 5 bases and J dropped 5; count of bases not matched to a gene: 10. CDR3 bases: TGTGCCAGCAGCACCCCGGGTAGCGGGGGTCACAATGAGCAGTTCTTC. It codes for CASSTPGSGGHNEQFF.

This chain uses TRBV19 with TRBJ1-4; TRBD1 aligns across 8 bases. CDR1 LNHDA and CDR2 SQIVND come from the germline V gene (reference sequence). There are 14 residues in the CDR3. After removal of 4 bases from V and 6 bases from J, the junction contained 4 bases not matched to a gene. The CDR3, as DNA: TGTGCCAGTAGTACACAGGGGGGTTATGAAAAACTGTTTTTT. Translated: CASSTQGGYEKLFF.

J is TRBJ1-1 and V is TRBV5-1; D not resolved. The CDR3 contains 14 residues. With 4 bases removed from V and 6 bases from J, the gap between germline ends came to 16 bases. The germline V gene encodes CDR1 SGHRS and CDR2 YFSETQ. CDR3 nucleotide sequence: TGCGCCAGCAGCGCCCAAAACTGGCGGGCTGAAGCTTTCTTT. It codes for CASSAQNWRAEAFF.

This chain connects TRBV4-3 to TRBJ1-3; D call uncertain. This CDR3 contains 13 residues. Looked up from germline, CDR1 is LGHNA and CDR2 is YSLEER. The ends were cut back, 0 bases at V and 3 bases at J, with 3 bases in the middle. The CDR3 DNA reads as TGCGCCAGCAGCCAAGATATTGGAAACACCATATATTTT. It translates to CASSQDIGNTIYF.